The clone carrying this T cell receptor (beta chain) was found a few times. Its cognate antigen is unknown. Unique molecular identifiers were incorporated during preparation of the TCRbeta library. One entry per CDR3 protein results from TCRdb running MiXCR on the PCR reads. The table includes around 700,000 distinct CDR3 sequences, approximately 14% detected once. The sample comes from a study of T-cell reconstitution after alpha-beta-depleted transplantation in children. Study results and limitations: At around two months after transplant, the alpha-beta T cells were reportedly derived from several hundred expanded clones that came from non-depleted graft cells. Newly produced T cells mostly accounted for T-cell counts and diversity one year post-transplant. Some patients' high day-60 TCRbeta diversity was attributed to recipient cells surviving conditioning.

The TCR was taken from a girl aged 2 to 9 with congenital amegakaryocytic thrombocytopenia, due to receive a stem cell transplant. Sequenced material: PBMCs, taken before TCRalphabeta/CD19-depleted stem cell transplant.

The CDR3 DNA follows: TGTGCCAGCAGCCCTAACGACCCATGGACAGAAAATAAAAACATTCAGTACTTC. Translating gives CASSPNDPWTENKNIQYF. This chain joins TRBV11-1 and TRBJ2-4; D might be TRBD1 (6 bases). CDR1 is SGHAT and CDR2 is FQDESV in the germline V gene (reference sequence). This CDR3 is 18 amino acids long. The ends were cut back, 5 bases at V and 4 bases at J, with 24 bases in the middle.